This T cell receptor (beta chain) appears in the sequencing data of a study of T cell responses to AZD1222 COVID-19 vaccine. General study findings and limits: Mostly white British, mostly female donors; authors suggested clonal diversity may be underestimated. Seropositive status at baseline applied to only six AZD1222 recipients. Researchers report vaccine-associated CD4 TCRs spanning spike, with dominance at 160-218 and 743-854.

J gave up 4 bases and V 6 bases, and 4 bases lay outside the gene matches. CDR1 and CDR2 from the germline V gene are MNHEY and SVGAGI. This CDR3 has 15 amino acids. Here immunoSEQ multiplex PCR was the method, and the copy in TCRdb shows in-frame clones only, minus some. The sample comprises nearly 110,000 clones, 91% of which are singletons, and under 25% rests with the top ten. The table lists this clone with a few counts. Its target is not known. The chain employs TRBV6-5 and TRBJ2-2, with 11 bases fitting TRBD1. This receptor was identified in an adult in good health. Sequences were derived from peripheral blood, sampled on day 0 of AZD1222 vaccination. In nucleotides, the CDR3 is TGTGCCAGCAGCCAAGGACAGGGGGCCACCGGGGAGCTGTTTTTT. Protein product: CASSQGQGATGELFF.